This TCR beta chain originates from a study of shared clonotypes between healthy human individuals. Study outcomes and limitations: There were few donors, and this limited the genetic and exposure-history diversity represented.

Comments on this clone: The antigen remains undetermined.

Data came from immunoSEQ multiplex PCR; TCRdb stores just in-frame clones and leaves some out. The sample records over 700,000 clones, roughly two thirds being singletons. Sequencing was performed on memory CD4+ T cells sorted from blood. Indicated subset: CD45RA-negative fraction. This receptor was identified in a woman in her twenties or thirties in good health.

CDR3 in amino acids: CASSQRTSGYSGANVLTF. Here the CDR3 DNA reads TGTGCCAGCAGCCAGCGGACTAGCGGGTACTCTGGGGCCAACGTCCTGACTTTC. The V and J genes are TRBV5-6 and TRBJ2-6, with 11 bases aligning to TRBD2. The trim removed 4 bases at V and 0 bases at J, leaving 6 bases unmatched. Germline loops: CDR1 SGHDT, CDR2 YYEEEE. This CDR3 has 18 residues.